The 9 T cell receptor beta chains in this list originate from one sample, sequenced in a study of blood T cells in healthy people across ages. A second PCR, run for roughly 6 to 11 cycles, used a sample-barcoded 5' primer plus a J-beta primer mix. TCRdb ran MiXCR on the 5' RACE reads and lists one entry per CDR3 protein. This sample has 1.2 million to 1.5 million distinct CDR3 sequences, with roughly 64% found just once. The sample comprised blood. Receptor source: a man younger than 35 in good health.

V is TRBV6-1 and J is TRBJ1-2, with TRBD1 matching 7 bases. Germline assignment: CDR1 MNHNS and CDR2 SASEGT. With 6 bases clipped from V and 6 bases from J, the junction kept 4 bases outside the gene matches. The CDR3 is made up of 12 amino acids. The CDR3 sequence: CASRQGLDGYTF. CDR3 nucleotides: TGTGCCAGCAGACAGGGGTTGGATGGCTACACCTTC.

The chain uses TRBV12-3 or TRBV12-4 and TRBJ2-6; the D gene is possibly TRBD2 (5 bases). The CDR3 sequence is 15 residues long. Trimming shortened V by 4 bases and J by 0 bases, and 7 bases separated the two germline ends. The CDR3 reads CASSSRGSGANVLTF. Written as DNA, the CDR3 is TGTGCCAGCAGTTCCCGGGGCTCTGGGGCCAACGTCCTGACTTTC.

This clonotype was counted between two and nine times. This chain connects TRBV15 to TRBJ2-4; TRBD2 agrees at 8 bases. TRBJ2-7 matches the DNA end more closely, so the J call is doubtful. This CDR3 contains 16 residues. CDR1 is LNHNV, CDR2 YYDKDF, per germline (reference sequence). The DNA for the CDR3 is TGTGCCACCAGCGGCGAGAGCGGGAGAAAGTCCTACGAGCAGTACTTC. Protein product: CATSGESGRKSYEQYF.

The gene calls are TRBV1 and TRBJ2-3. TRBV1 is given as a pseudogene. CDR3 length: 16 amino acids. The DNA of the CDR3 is TGCACCAGCAGCCAAGATGCTTATCCACCCACAGATACGCAGTATTTT. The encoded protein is CTSSQDAYPPTDTQYF.

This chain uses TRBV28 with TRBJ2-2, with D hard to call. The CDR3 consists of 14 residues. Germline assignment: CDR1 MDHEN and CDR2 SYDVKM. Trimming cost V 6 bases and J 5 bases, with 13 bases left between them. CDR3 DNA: TGTGCCAGCAGCCTTACACCGGATACCGGGGAGCTGTTTTTT. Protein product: CASSLTPDTGELFF.

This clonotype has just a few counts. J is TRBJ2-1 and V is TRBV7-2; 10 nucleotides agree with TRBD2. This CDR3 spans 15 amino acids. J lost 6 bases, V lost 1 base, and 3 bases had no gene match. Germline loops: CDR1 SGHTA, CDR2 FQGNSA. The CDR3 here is CASSLELAGFNEQFF. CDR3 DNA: TGTGCCAGCAGCTTAGAACTAGCGGGATTCAATGAGCAGTTCTTC. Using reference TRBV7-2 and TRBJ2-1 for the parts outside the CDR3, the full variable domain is GAGVSQSPSNKVTEKGKDVELRCDPISGHTALYWYRQSLGQGLEFLIYFQGNSAPDKSGLPSDRFSAERTGGSVSTLTIQRTQQEDSAVYLCASSLELAGFNEQFFGPGTRLTVL.

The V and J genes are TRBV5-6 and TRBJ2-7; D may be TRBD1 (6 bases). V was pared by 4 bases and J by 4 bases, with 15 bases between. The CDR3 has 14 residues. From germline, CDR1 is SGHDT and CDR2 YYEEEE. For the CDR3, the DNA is TGTGCCAGCAGCCCACAGGGTCACCTATACGAGCAGTACTTC. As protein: CASSPQGHLYEQYF.

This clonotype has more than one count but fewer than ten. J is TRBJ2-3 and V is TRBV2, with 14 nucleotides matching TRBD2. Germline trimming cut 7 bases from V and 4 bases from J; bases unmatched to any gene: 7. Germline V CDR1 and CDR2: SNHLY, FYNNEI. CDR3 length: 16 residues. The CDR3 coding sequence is TGTGCCAGCATGGGACCGGGACTAGCGGGGGCAGATACGCAGTATTTT. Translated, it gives CASMGPGLAGADTQYF.

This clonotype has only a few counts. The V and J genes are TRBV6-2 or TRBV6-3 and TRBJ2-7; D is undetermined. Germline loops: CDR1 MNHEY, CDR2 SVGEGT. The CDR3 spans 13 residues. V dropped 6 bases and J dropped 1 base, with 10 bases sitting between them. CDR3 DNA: TGTGCCAGCAGACGGACCGCTTCCTACGAGCAGTACTTC. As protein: CASRRTASYEQYF.